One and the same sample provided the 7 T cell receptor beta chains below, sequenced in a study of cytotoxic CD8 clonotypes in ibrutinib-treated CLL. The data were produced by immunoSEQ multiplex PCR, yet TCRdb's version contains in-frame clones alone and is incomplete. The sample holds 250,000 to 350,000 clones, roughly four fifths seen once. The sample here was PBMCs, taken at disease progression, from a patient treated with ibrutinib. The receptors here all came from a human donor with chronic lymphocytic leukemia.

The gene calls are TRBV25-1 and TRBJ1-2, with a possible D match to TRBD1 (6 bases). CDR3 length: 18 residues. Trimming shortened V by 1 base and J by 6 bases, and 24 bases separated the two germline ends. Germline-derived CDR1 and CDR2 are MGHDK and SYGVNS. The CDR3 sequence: CASSELGSTGTFSHGYTF. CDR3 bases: TGTGCCAGCAGTGAATTGGGGAGCACAGGGACGTTTTCTCATGGCTACACCTTC.

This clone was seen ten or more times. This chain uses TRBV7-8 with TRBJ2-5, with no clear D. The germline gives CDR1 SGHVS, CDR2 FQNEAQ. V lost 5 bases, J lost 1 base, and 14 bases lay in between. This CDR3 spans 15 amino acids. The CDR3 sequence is CASSPRTITQETQYF. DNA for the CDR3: TGTGCCAGCAGCCCCAGGACGATAACCCAAGAGACCCAGTACTTC.

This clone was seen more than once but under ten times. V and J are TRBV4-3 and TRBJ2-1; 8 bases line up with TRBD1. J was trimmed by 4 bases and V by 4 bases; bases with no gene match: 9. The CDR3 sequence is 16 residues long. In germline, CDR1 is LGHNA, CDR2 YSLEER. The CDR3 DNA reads TGCGCCAGCAGCCGCACCCCCAGGACAGGGTACAATGAGCAGTTCTTC. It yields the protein CASSRTPRTGYNEQFF.

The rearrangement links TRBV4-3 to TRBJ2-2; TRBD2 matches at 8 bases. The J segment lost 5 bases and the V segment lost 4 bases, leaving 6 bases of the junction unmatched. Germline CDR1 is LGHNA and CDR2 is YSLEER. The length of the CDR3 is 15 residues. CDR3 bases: TGCGCCAGCAGCCCTTGGACTAGCTTGACCGGGGAGCTGTTTTTT. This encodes CASSPWTSLTGELFF.

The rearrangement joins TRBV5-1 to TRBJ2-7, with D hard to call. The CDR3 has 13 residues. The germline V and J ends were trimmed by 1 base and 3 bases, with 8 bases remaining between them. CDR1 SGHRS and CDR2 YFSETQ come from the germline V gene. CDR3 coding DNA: TGCGCCAGCAGCTTGTTACAGAGCTACGAGCAGTACTTC. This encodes CASSLLQSYEQYF.

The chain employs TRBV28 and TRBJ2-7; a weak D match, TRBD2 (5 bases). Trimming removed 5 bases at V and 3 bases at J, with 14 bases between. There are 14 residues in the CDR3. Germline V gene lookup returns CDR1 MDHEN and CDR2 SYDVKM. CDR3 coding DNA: TGTGCCAGCAGTGAGCCGGGATCCCTCTACGAGCAGTACTTC. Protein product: CASSEPGSLYEQYF.

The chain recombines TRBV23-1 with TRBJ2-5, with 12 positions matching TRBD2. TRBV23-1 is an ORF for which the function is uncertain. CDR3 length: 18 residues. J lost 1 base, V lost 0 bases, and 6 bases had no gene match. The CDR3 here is CASSQSRGTSGSQETQYF. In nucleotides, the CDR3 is TGCGCCAGCAGTCAATCGCGGGGGACTAGCGGGTCCCAAGAGACCCAGTACTTC.